The 9 T cell receptor beta chains below all came from one sample that was sequenced in a study of human T cells and chemical hapten exposure. TCRdb reprocessed the RACE reads with MiXCR, giving one entry per CDR3 protein. Of about 120,000 distinct CDR3 sequences detected, around 11% appear once; the ten largest clones hold over 2%. Time point given: patch test 3, about 24 weeks after DPC sensitization. The treatment was: therapeutic diphenylcyclopropenone sensitization with weekly scalp DPC. This specimen was whole blood, taken in connection with sensitization to the hapten diphenylcyclopropenone (DPC). These receptors were collected from a woman aged 45-65 years with alopecia areata. Some clones in this sample may be carry-over from other donors' samples.

The rearrangement joins TRBV14 to TRBJ2-3; D might be TRBD1 (7 bases). Per germline, CDR1 SGHDN and CDR2 FVKESK. The CDR3 is 16 residues long. Deletions cut 5 bases from V and 2 bases from J, with 17 bases between. CDR3 loop: CASSAHRGGPTDTQYF. The CDR3 bases are TGTGCCAGCAGCGCCCACAGGGGAGGCCCCACAGATACGCAGTATTTT.

This chain connects TRBV12-3 or TRBV12-4 to TRBJ1-3; D remains ambiguous. Trimming shortened V by 8 bases and J by 4 bases, and 9 bases separated the two germline ends. This CDR3 has 12 residues. The CDR3 is CASQAQGNTIYF. The CDR3 DNA reads TGTGCCAGCCAGGCACAAGGAAACACCATATATTTT.

This clonotype has just a few counts. The chain employs TRBV27 and TRBJ2-7; 9 bases match TRBD2. V lost 4 bases and J lost 2; bases outside the gene matches: 9. Germline V gene data show CDR1 as MNHEY and CDR2 as SMNVEV (reference sequence). The length of the CDR3 is 16 residues. CDR3 in amino acids: CASSSRPTSGPYEQYF. The CDR3 region has the DNA TGTGCCAGCAGTTCTCGTCCGACTAGCGGTCCCTACGAGCAGTACTTC.

The V gene is TRBV20-1, the J gene TRBJ1-5; maybe TRBD1 (6 bases). CDR3 length equals 12 residues. Germline CDR1 DFQATT, CDR2 SNEGSKA (reference sequence). The V and J ends lost 4 bases and 5 bases respectively, with 9 bases between them. CDR3 residues: CSATTGYQPQHF. The DNA for the CDR3 is TGCAGTGCTACTACAGGGTATCAGCCCCAGCATTTT.

The rearrangement joins TRBV4-1 to TRBJ1-6; 7 bases line up with TRBD1. CDR1 is MGHRA and CDR2 is YSYEKL in the germline V gene. CDR3 length equals 12 residues. V gave up 2 bases and J gave up 15 bases; unmatched junction bases: 4. CDR3 sequence reads: CASSQPQGYLHF. The DNA of the CDR3 is TGCGCCAGCAGCCAACCACAGGGGTACCTCCACTTT.

This chain links TRBV9 with TRBJ1-5, with 7 bases identical to TRBD1. In germline, CDR1 is SGDLS, CDR2 YYNGEE. The J segment lost 7 bases and the V segment lost 4 bases, leaving 11 bases of the junction unmatched. CDR3 length: 15 residues. CDR3 sequence (DNA): TGTGCCAGCAGCCCCAGACAGGGCGCACGGCAGCCCCAGCATTTT. Translation: CASSPRQGARQPQHF.

This clonotype was detected only a few times. The gene calls are TRBV24-1 and TRBJ2-7; D is unresolved. This CDR3 is built from 13 residues. Germline values: CDR1 KGHDR, CDR2 SFDVKD. V shed 5 bases and J shed 1 base, with 8 bases lying between them. In DNA form, the CDR3 reads TGTGCCACCAGTGGCCCTCCTTCCTACGAGCAGTACTTC. Its translation: CATSGPPSYEQYF.

This chain links TRBV6-2 or TRBV6-3 with TRBJ1-2; D is unresolved. The CDR3 length is 12 residues. Trimming pared 10 bases from V and 1 base from J, leaving 10 bases between. Per germline, CDR1 MNHEY and CDR2 SVGEGT. In DNA, the CDR3 is TGTGCCACCGGAATGGGTAACTATGGCTACACCTTC. This codes for CATGMGNYGYTF.

The V call is TRBV20-1, the J call TRBJ1-6, with 9 positions matching TRBD1. CDR3 size: 14 residues. V was clipped by 5 bases and J by 5 bases; unmatched bases: 4. Germline V gene data show CDR1 as DFQATT and CDR2 as SNEGSKA (reference sequence). The CDR3 region is CSAERQGDNSPLHF. The CDR3 coding sequence is TGCAGTGCTGAAAGACAGGGGGATAATTCACCCCTCCACTTT.